This entry lists 14 T cell receptor beta chains sequenced from one sample in a study of OX40 agonist ivuxolimab in advanced cancers. TCRdb's table, derived via immunoSEQ multiplex PCR, lists solely in-frame clones and lacks some. The sample shows around 50,000 clones, more than 70% of them seen only once. The sequencing used CD4+ or CD8+ T cells sorted from blood, collected in a trial of the OX40 agonist ivuxolimab. The receptors come from an adult with an advanced solid tumor such as melanoma, head and neck, liver or kidney cancer.

V and J are TRBV6-5 and TRBJ2-1, with 9 nucleotides matching TRBD2. The ends lost 8 bases at V and 8 bases at J; junction bases unmatched: 7. The CDR3 runs 13 residues. CDR1 and CDR2 from the germline V gene are MNHEY and SVGAGI. CDR3 region: CASQIAGAYEQFF. CDR3 sequence (DNA): TGTGCCAGCCAAATAGCGGGAGCCTATGAGCAGTTCTTC.

The gene calls are TRBV6-1 and TRBJ1-5, with D unclear. V gave up 4 bases and J gave up 1 base, with 8 bases separating them. The CDR3 is 14 residues long. Germline CDR1 and CDR2: MNHNS and SASEGT. The DNA for the CDR3 is TGTGCCAGCAGTGGAAGAATCAGCAATCAGCCCCAGCATTTT. Amino acids: CASSGRISNQPQHF.

In the case of this clone: Distinct nucleotide sequences in the sample also encode this CDR3. The chain links TRBV6-5 to TRBJ1-3, with 7 bases identical to TRBD1. Looked up from germline, CDR1 is MNHEY and CDR2 is SVGAGI. J was trimmed by 4 bases and V by 6 bases; bases with no gene match: 9. CDR3 length: 15 amino acids. CDR3 amino acids: CASSQGVRPGNTIYF. The CDR3 nucleotides are TGTGCCAGCAGCCAGGGGGTAAGACCCGGAAACACCATATATTTT.

V usage is TRBV18 and J usage is TRBJ2-2, with a weak D call TRBD1 (6 bases). Germline V gene lookup returns CDR1 KGHSH and CDR2 LQKENI. V lost 4 bases, J lost 6 bases, and 12 bases lay in between. This CDR3 spans 14 amino acids. The CDR3 nucleotides read TGTGCCAGCTCACGGGACAACACCCCCGGGGAGCTGTTTTTT. It codes for CASSRDNTPGELFF.

V is TRBV2 and J is TRBJ2-3; 7 nucleotides line up with TRBD2. This CDR3 comprises 13 residues. The V gene end was trimmed by 3 bases and the J gene end by 5 bases; junction bases not matched to a gene: 2. Germline loops: CDR1 SNHLY, CDR2 FYNNEI. CDR3 sequence (DNA): TGTGCCAGCAGTGAGGGAGGGGAAGATACGCAGTATTTT. As protein: CASSEGGEDTQYF.

The V and J genes are TRBV19 and TRBJ1-1; 7 bases match TRBD1. The CDR3 has 13 amino acids. The ends lost 10 bases at V and 0 bases at J; junction bases unmatched: 5. CDR1 is LNHDA, CDR2 SQIVND, per germline (reference sequence). The chain's CDR3 is CATEGQMNTEAFF. In DNA, the CDR3 is TGTGCCACTGAGGGACAGATGAACACTGAAGCTTTCTTT. Full variable domain (missing parts from reference TRBV19 and TRBJ1-1): DGGITQSPKYLFRKEGQNVTLSCEQNLNHDAMYWYRQDPGQGLRLIYYSQIVNDFQKGDIAEGYSVSREKKESFPLTVTSAQKNPTAFYLCATEGQMNTEAFFGQGTRLTVV.

This chain joins TRBV5-1 and TRBJ2-2, with D perhaps matching TRBD2 (6 bases). The V end lost 6 bases, the J end lost 4 bases, and 22 bases lay between the germline ends. The CDR3 has 17 residues. Germline V gene lookup returns CDR1 SGHRS and CDR2 YFSETQ. CDR3 DNA: TGCGCCAGCACCCAGCGGGCTATCCTCCCCGCCACCGGGGAGCTGTTTTTT. Translated: CASTQRAILPATGELFF.

This chain joins TRBV6-1 and TRBJ1-2; D ambiguous. This CDR3 has 15 residues. Per germline, CDR1 MNHNS and CDR2 SASEGT. V lost 0 bases and J lost 8, with 16 bases in between. The CDR3 DNA reads as TGTGCCAGCAGTGAAGCCCCGGGCTCCCCTCGGGGCTACACCTTC. It codes for CASSEAPGSPRGYTF.

The chain carries TRBV19 and TRBJ1-3; the D is unclear. Germline assignment: CDR1 LNHDA and CDR2 SQIVND (reference sequence). The CDR3 extends over 13 amino acids. V lost 3 bases to trimming and J lost 4 bases, with 7 bases between them. In DNA, the CDR3 is TGTGCCAGTAGTATTGGAAGAGGAAACACCATATATTTT. The encoded protein is CASSIGRGNTIYF.

The chain couples TRBV9 to TRBJ1-2, with D possibly TRBD1 on 5 matching bases. V gave up 2 bases and J gave up 6 bases, with 11 bases separating them. The CDR3 spans 13 residues. Germline V lookup: CDR1 SGDLS, CDR2 YYNGEE. DNA of the CDR3: TGTGCCAGCAGCGTGCAGGGTATGAATGGCTACACCTTC. Protein sequence: CASSVQGMNGYTF.

The gene calls are TRBV5-1 and TRBJ2-5; 7 bases agree with TRBD1. The CDR3 runs to 15 residues. The V and J ends lost 1 base and 0 bases, in that order; junction bases with no gene match: 3. CDR1 is SGHRS and CDR2 is YFSETQ in the germline V gene. This chain's CDR3 is CASSLNRGDQETQYF. The CDR3, as DNA: TGCGCCAGCAGCTTGAACAGGGGCGACCAAGAGACCCAGTACTTC.

Concerning this clone itself: Other DNA sequences from this sample encode an identical CDR3 as well. V is TRBV18 and J is TRBJ2-3; D assignment may be TRBD1 or TRBD2 (5 bases each). The CDR3 totals 13 residues. V lost 2 bases, J lost 4 bases, and 7 bases lay in between. Germline CDR1 reads KGHSH; CDR2 reads LQKENI. CDR3 in amino acids: CASSPGGADTQYF. CDR3 nucleotide sequence: TGTGCCAGCTCACCAGGGGGTGCAGATACGCAGTATTTT.

This chain links TRBV28 with TRBJ1-3; a possible D gene is TRBD1 (6 bases). CDR1 and CDR2 from the germline V gene are MDHEN and SYDVKM. The V gene lost 5 bases and the J gene lost 3 bases, with 14 bases spanning the gap. CDR3 length equals 15 residues. CDR3 sequence reads: CASSLHRAGGNTIYF. CDR3 nucleotide sequence: TGTGCCAGCAGTCTCCACAGGGCTGGTGGAAACACCATATATTTT.

The chain has TRBV18 and TRBJ2-7; either TRBD1 or TRBD2 may supply D (6 bases each). Germline V gives CDR1 KGHSH, CDR2 LQKENI. This CDR3 comprises 16 residues. Trimming took 3 bases from V and 2 from J, leaving 17 bases between them. CDR3 coding DNA: TGTGCCAGCTCACCGGGGGCGGGACGGTTTACCTACGAGCAGTACTTC. Translated: CASSPGAGRFTYEQYF.